This T cell receptor beta chain stems from a study of response to subunit inactivated influenza vaccine. The CDR3 has 12 amino acids. V was shortened by 3 bases and J by 10 bases, with 10 bases between the two germline ends. Germline V gives CDR1 KGHSH, CDR2 LQKENI. MiXCR was run by TCRdb on the RT-PCR reads, yielding one entry per CDR3 protein. Of about 570,000 distinct CDR3 sequences listed, roughly 10% were seen once; the top ten hold approximately 11%. In addition, the sample was reused for a study of T cells expressing NK-cell markers. From that study: TCR beta cDNA was generated via 5'RACE template switching incorporating UMIs. HCMV seropositivity characterized most of the eight sequenced donors, and seronegativity one. Dominance of the CD3+CD56-NKG2C+ fraction by these clonotypes also held in a handful of donors.

The clonotype comes from a man aged 45-60 years who received an inactivated influenza vaccine. This rearrangement joins TRBV18 to TRBJ2-1; D possibly corresponds to TRBD1 (6 bases). Sequenced material: PBMCs from blood, taken on the day of vaccination. CDR3: CASSPGAQEQFF. CDR3 bases: TGTGCCAGCTCACCGGGGGCACAAGAGCAGTTCTTC.